What follows are 20 T cell receptor beta chains derived from one specimen sequenced in a study of shared clonotypes between healthy human individuals. CD45RO negativity and positive selection for CCR7 defined naive CD8 cells, a population that excluded terminally differentiated effector memory CD45RA+ cells. Sequencing was performed with immunoSEQ multiplex PCR; in TCRdb, only in-frame clones are kept and a portion is missing. The sample records hundreds of thousands of clones, 98% being singletons. The sequencing sample was made of naive CD8+ T cells sorted from blood. These TCRs come from a man aged 30-40 years in good health.

V usage is TRBV6-5 and J usage is TRBJ2-7, with 14 bases lining up with TRBD2. CDR1 MNHEY and CDR2 SVGAGI come from the germline V gene. This CDR3 has 13 residues. V lost 6 bases to trimming and J lost 10 bases; unmatched junction nucleotides: 5. In DNA form, the CDR3 reads TGTGCCAGCAGGGGGACTAGCGGGAGCTTACAGTACTTC. It encodes CASRGTSGSLQYF.

This chain connects TRBV2 to TRBJ1-2; D not certain. Germline CDR1 SNHLY, CDR2 FYNNEI. Trimming left V 5 bases short and J 8 bases short, with 12 bases between. CDR3 length equals 12 residues. The CDR3 region has the DNA TGTGCCAGCAGTCCAAGGACCGGGGGCTACACCTTC. It codes for CASSPRTGGYTF.

CDR3 bases: TGTGCCAGCAGCGACTCCCTTATTGACAGCGGGTCGGACTCCTACAATGAGCAGTTCTTC. This sequence encodes CASSDSLIDSGSDSYNEQFF. The genes are TRBV9 and TRBJ2-1; TRBD2 might be the D (6 bases). Between the trimmed V and J ends, which lost 3 bases and 0 bases, there was a span of 25 bases. This CDR3 has 20 amino acids. CDR1 is SGDLS and CDR2 is YYNGEE in the germline V gene.

This chain uses TRBV29-1 with TRBJ2-7; D may be TRBD2 (5 bases). The CDR3 totals 14 residues. The germline V gene has CDR1 SQVTM and CDR2 ANQGSEA. Trimming pared 5 bases from V and 6 bases from J, leaving 20 bases between. In DNA form, the CDR3 reads TGCAGCGTTTTACCCAGCGAGGGTTCGGGCGAGCAGTACTTC. This gives the protein CSVLPSEGSGEQYF.

CDR3 amino acids: CAITQRDTNTGELFF. CDR3 in DNA: TGTGCCATCACCCAGCGAGACACGAACACCGGGGAGCTGTTTTTT. The rearrangement joins TRBV10-3 to TRBJ2-2; no reliable D call. The CDR3 length is 15 residues. Trimming removed 7 bases from V and 0 bases from J, with 12 bases in between. In germline, CDR1 is ENHRY, CDR2 SYGVKD.

The rearrangement uses TRBV25-1 and TRBJ2-1; weak D call: TRBD2 (6 bases). The CDR3 sequence is 14 residues long. Germline lookup yields CDR1 MGHDK and CDR2 SYGVNS. V lost 5 bases and J lost 3, with 11 bases in between. CDR3 bases: TGTGCCAGCAGTCTGGCTAGCGTCTACAATGAGCAGTTCTTC. Translated, it gives CASSLASVYNEQFF.

The gene calls are TRBV9 and TRBJ2-6; 9 nucleotides match TRBD1. The CDR3 has 16 amino acids. The V gene end was trimmed by 0 bases and the J gene end by 3 bases; junction bases not matched to a gene: 1. Germline V gene sequence: CDR1 SGDLS, CDR2 YYNGEE. CDR3 protein: CASSVGQGDGANVLTF. In DNA form, the CDR3 reads TGTGCCAGCAGCGTAGGACAGGGGGATGGGGCCAACGTCCTGACTTTC.

The chain carries TRBV29-1 and TRBJ2-1; 8 nucleotides align to TRBD1. The V gene end was trimmed by 5 bases and the J gene end by 7 bases; junction bases not matched to a gene: 7. The CDR3 covers 13 residues. The germline V gene encodes CDR1 SQVTM and CDR2 ANQGSEA. The CDR3: CSVSRGRKNEQFF. The CDR3 DNA is TGCAGCGTTTCCAGGGGGCGCAAGAATGAGCAGTTCTTC.

The chain recombines TRBV6-1 with TRBJ1-1; D ambiguous. Trimming stripped 0 bases from V and 1 base from J, with 12 bases between. This CDR3 region has 16 residues. Looked up from germline, CDR1 is MNHNS and CDR2 is SASEGT. CDR3 DNA sequence: TGTGCCAGCAGTGAAGCGGCTTATGCCGGGAACACTGAAGCTTTCTTT. It codes for CASSEAAYAGNTEAFF.

The gene calls are TRBV15 and TRBJ1-6, with no clear D. From germline, CDR1 is LNHNV and CDR2 YYDKDF (reference sequence). Trimming took off 1 base at V and 6 bases at J, with 10 bases between the two ends. The CDR3 extends over 15 amino acids. CDR3: CATSRVGRGNSPLHF. CDR3 nucleotide sequence: TGTGCCACCAGCAGAGTCGGGCGAGGTAATTCACCCCTCCACTTT.

The chain has TRBV7-2 and TRBJ2-1, with 8 bases aligning to TRBD1. Per germline, CDR1 SGHTA and CDR2 FQGNSA. J gave up 15 bases and V 3 bases, and 7 bases lay outside the gene matches. This CDR3 contains 12 residues. The CDR3 is CASSFRGQGRFF. CDR3 DNA sequence: TGTGCCAGCAGCTTCAGGGGGCAAGGGAGGTTCTTC.

The chain employs TRBV10-3 and TRBJ1-4, with 9 bases identical to TRBD1. Germline trimming cut 5 bases from V and 7 bases from J; bases unmatched to any gene: 8. The germline V gene has CDR1 ENHRY and CDR2 SYGVKD. CDR3 length: 15 amino acids. The CDR3 spells CAISNTGGAGEKLFF. CDR3 bases: TGTGCCATCAGTAACACAGGGGGCGCCGGTGAAAAACTGTTTTTT.

As to this clone: This CDR3 is also generated by other DNA sequences in the sample. The chain is built from TRBV28 and TRBJ1-5; unclear D gene. The CDR3 spans 11 residues. From germline, CDR1 is MDHEN and CDR2 SYDVKM. V was pared by 4 bases and J by 6 bases, with 4 bases between. The CDR3 DNA reads as TGTGCCAGCAGTTCGGGTCAGCCCCAGCATTTT. Translation gives CASSSGQPQHF.

J is TRBJ2-7 and V is TRBV4-1; D gene ambiguous. The CDR3 covers 11 residues. Trimming removed 1 base at V and 12 bases at J, with 10 bases between. Looked up from germline, CDR1 is MGHRA and CDR2 is YSYEKL. CDR3 sequence: CASSQGSDLYF. The CDR3 DNA reads as TGCGCCAGCAGCCAAGGGTCAGACTTGTACTTC.

The chain uses TRBV7-9 and TRBJ2-1; TRBD2 matches at 10 bases. There are 15 residues in the CDR3. The germline CDR1 and CDR2 sequences are SEHNR and FQNEAQ (reference sequence). J lost 5 bases, V lost 5 bases, and 6 bases had no gene match. CDR3 sequence (DNA): TGTGCCAGCAGCGGTAGCGGGAGGTCCGACAATGAGCAGTTCTTC. Its protein product is CASSGSGRSDNEQFF.

The chain links TRBV28 to TRBJ2-7; D is uncertain. The CDR3 is 15 residues long. CDR1 and CDR2 from the germline V gene are MDHEN and SYDVKM. Trimming removed 5 bases at V and 7 bases at J, with 21 bases between. In DNA, the CDR3 is TGTGCCAGCAGTATGCTCCCGGGTCCTTCGCGGGAGCAGTACTTC. It translates to CASSMLPGPSREQYF.

The rearrangement joins TRBV15 to TRBJ2-5; D is ambiguous. The CDR3 consists of 15 residues. Germline V gene sequence: CDR1 LNHNV, CDR2 YYDKDF (reference sequence). With 1 base removed from V and 2 bases from J, the gap between germline ends came to 11 bases. Here the CDR3 DNA reads TGTGCCACCAGCAGAGTCGGCGGCAAACAAGAGACCCAGTACTTC. It translates to CATSRVGGKQETQYF.

The chain carries TRBV6-5 and TRBJ2-3, with 7 bases that match TRBD1. The V and J ends lost 4 bases and 0 bases, in that order; junction bases with no gene match: 1. The CDR3 runs 14 residues. Germline lookup yields CDR1 MNHEY and CDR2 SVGAGI. This CDR3 reads CASSLTGSTDTQYF. CDR3 coding DNA: TGTGCCAGCAGTTTGACAGGGAGCACAGATACGCAGTATTTT.

For this clone: Given a much more abundant clone one base away, this may be a read error. Different DNA sequences within this sample yield the same CDR3. The chain uses TRBV4-2 and TRBJ1-1; no reliable D call. With 0 bases removed from V and 1 base from J, the gap between germline ends came to 6 bases. The CDR3 totals 14 residues. The germline V gene encodes CDR1 LGHNA and CDR2 YNFKEQ. CDR3 amino acids: CASSQESANTEAFF. The DNA for the CDR3 is TGTGCCAGCAGCCAAGAATCAGCGAACACTGAAGCTTTCTTT.

V gene TRBV27 combines with J gene TRBJ2-7; TRBD2 might be the D (5 bases). CDR1 and CDR2 from the germline V gene are MNHEY and SMNVEV (reference sequence). The CDR3 runs 14 residues. Deletions cut 5 bases from V and 2 bases from J, with 13 bases between. The CDR3 bases are TGTGCCAGCAGTCGGCGGGCCGTGACCTACGAGCAGTACTTC. This translates into CASSRRAVTYEQYF.